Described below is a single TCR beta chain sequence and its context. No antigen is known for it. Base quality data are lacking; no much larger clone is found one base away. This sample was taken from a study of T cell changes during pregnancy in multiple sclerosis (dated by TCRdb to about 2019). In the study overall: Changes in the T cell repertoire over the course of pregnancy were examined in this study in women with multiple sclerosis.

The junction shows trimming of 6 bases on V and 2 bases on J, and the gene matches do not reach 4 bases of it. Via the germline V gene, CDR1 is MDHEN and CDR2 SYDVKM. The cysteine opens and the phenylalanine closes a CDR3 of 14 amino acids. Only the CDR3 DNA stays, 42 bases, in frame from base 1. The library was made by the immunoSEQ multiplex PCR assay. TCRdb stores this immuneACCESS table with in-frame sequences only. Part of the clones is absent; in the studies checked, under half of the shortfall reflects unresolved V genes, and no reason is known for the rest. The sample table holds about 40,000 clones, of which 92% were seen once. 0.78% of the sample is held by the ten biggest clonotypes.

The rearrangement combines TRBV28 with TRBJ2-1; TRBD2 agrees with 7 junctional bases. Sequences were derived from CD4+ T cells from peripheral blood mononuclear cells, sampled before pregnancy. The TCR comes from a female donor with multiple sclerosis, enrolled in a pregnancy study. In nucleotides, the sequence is TGTGCCAGCAGCCCCGGGACTACCTACAATGAGCAGTTCTTC. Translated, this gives CASSPGTTYNEQFF.